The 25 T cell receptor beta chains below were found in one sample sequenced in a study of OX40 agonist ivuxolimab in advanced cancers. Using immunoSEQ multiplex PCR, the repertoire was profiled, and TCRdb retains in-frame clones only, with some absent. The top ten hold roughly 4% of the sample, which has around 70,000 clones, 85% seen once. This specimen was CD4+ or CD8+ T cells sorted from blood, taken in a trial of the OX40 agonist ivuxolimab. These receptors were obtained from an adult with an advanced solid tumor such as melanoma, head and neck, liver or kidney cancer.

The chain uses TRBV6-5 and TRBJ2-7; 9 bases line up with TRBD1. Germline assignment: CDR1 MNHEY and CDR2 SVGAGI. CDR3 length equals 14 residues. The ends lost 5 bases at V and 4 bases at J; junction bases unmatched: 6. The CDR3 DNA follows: TGTGCCAGCAGTAAGTCCGGGACAGGGTACGAGCAGTACTTC. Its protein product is CASSKSGTGYEQYF.

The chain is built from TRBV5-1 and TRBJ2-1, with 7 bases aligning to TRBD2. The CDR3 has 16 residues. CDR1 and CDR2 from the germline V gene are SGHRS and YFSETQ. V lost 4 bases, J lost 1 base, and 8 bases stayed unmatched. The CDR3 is CASSPPGLRSYNEQFF. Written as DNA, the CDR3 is TGCGCCAGCAGCCCGCCGGGACTACGATCCTACAATGAGCAGTTCTTC.

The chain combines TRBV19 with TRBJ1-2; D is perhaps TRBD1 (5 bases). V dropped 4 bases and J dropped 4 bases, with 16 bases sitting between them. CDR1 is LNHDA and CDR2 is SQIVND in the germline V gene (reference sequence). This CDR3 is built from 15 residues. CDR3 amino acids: CASSRDTQGAYGYTF. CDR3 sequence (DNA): TGTGCCAGTAGTAGAGACACCCAGGGAGCCTATGGCTACACCTTC.

CDR3 in amino acids: CASGGGLAGETQYF. In DNA, the CDR3 is TGTGCCAGCGGGGGAGGGCTAGCGGGGGAGACCCAGTACTTC. V gene TRBV6-1 combines with J gene TRBJ2-5; 9 nucleotides line up with TRBD2. The trim removed 8 bases at V and 5 bases at J, leaving 9 bases unmatched. Germline CDR1 reads MNHNS; CDR2 reads SASEGT. The CDR3 loop spans 14 amino acids.

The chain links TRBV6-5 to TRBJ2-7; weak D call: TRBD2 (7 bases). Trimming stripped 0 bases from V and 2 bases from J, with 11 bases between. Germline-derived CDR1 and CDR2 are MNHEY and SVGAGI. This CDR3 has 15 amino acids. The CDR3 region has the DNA TGTGCCAGCAGTTACTCACTAGGGGGGGCCTACGAGCAGTACTTC. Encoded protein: CASSYSLGGAYEQYF.

For the CDR3, the DNA is TGTGCCGGTCCGACAGGGCAACTAGCTAACTATGGCTACACCTTC. Its protein is CAGPTGQLANYGYTF. This chain links TRBV5-8 with TRBJ1-2; the match to TRBD1 covers 7 bases. This CDR3 region has 15 residues. Germline lookup yields CDR1 SGHTS and CDR2 YDEGEE. J gave up 0 bases and V 10 bases, and 12 bases lay outside the gene matches.

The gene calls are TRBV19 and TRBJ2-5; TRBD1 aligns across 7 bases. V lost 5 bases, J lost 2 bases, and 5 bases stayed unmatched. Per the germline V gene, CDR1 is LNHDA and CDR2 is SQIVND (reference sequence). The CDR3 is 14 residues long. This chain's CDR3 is CASSGTALQETQYF. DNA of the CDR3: TGTGCCAGTAGTGGGACAGCTTTACAAGAGACCCAGTACTTC.

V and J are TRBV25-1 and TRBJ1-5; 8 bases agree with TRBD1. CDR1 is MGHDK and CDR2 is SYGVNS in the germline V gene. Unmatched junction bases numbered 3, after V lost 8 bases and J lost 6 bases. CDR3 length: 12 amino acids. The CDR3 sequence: CASQTGAQPQHF. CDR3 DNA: TGTGCCAGCCAGACAGGGGCTCAGCCCCAGCATTTT.

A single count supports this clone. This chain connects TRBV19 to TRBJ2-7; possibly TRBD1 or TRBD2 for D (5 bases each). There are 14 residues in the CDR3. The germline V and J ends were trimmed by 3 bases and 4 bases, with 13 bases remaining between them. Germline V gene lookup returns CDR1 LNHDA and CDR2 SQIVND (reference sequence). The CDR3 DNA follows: TGTGCCAGTAGTATTCGGGGACCCACGTACGAGCAGTACTTC. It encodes CASSIRGPTYEQYF.

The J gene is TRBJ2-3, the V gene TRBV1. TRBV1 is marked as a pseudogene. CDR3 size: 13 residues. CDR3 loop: CTSSQVPLSTQYF. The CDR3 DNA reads TGCACCAGCAGCCAAGTCCCCTTAAGTACGCAGTATTTT.

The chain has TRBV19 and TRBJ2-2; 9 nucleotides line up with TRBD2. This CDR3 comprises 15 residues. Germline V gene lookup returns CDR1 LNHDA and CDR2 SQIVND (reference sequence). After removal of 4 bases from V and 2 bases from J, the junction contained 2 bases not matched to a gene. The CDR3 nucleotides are TGTGCCAGTAGTAACCTAGCGGGAAACACCGGGGAGCTGTTTTTT. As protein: CASSNLAGNTGELFF.

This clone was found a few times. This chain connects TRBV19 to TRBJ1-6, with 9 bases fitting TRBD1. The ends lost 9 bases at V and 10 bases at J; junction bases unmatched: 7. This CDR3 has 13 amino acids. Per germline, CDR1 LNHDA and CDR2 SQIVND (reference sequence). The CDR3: CASFRTGDSPLHF. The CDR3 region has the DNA TGTGCCAGCTTCAGGACAGGGGACTCACCCCTCCACTTT.

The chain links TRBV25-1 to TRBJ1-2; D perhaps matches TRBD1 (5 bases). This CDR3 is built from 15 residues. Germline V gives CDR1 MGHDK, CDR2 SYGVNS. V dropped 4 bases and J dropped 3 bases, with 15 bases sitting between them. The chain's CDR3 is CASSGAGLRDYGYTF. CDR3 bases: TGTGCCAGCAGTGGCGCGGGACTTAGAGACTATGGCTACACCTTC.

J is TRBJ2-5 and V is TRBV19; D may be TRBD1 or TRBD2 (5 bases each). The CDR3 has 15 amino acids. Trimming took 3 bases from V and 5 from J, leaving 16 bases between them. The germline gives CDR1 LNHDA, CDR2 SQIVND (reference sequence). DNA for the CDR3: TGTGCCAGTAGTATTCGGTGGGGGTTTTTTGAGACCCAGTACTTC. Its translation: CASSIRWGFFETQYF.

The chain's CDR3 is CAWIRVGGNTIYF. CDR3 nucleotide sequence: TGTGCCTGGATTCGAGTGGGTGGAAACACCATATATTTT. The chain couples TRBV30 to TRBJ1-3, with D unclear. V lost 4 bases to trimming and J lost 3 bases, with 10 bases between them. The length of the CDR3 is 13 residues. CDR1 is GTSNPN and CDR2 is SVGIG in the germline V gene (reference sequence).

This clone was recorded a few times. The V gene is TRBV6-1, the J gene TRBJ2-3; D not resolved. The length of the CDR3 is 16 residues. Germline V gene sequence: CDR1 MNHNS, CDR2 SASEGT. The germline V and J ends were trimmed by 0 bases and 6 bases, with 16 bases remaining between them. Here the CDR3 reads CASSEATAPYADTQYF. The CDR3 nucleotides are TGTGCCAGCAGTGAAGCGACGGCGCCCTACGCTGATACGCAGTATTTT.

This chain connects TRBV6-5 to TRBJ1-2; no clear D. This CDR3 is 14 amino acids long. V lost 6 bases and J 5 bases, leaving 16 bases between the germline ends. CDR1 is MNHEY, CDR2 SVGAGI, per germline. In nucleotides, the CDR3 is TGTGCCAGCAGAGTCGGCCGGGTAGGGTATGGCTACACCTTC. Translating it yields CASRVGRVGYGYTF.

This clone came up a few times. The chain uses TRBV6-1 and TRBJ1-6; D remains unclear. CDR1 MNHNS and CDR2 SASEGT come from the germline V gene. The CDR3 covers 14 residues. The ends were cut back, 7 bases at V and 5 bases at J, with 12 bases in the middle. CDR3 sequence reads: CASTLREHNSPLHF. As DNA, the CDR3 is TGTGCCAGCACCTTACGGGAGCATAATTCACCCCTCCACTTT.

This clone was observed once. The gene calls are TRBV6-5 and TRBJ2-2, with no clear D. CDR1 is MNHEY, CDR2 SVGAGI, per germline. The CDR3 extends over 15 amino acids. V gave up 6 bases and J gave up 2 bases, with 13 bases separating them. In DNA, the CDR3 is TGTGCCAGCAGGGTCGGACCTCTAAACACCGGGGAGCTGTTTTTT. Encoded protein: CASRVGPLNTGELFF.

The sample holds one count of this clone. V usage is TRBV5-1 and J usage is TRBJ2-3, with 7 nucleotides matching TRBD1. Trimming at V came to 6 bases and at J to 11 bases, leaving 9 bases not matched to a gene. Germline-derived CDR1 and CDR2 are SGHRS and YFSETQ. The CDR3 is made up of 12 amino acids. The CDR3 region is CASTWDSWGQYF. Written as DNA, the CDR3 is TGCGCCAGCACCTGGGACAGCTGGGGGCAGTATTTT. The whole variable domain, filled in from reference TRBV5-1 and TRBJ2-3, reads KAGVTQTPRYLIKTRGQQVTLSCSPISGHRSVSWYQQTPGQGLQFLFEYFSETQRNKGNFPGRFSGRQFSNSRSEMNVSTLELGDSALYLCASTWDSWGQYFGPGTRLTVL.

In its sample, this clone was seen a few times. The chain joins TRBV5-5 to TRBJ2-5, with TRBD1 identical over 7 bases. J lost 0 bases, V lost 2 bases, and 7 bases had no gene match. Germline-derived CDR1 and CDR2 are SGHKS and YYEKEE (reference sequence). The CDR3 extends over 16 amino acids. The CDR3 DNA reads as TGTGCCAGCAGCTTTACCAGGACAGGAGACCAAGAGACCCAGTACTTC. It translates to CASSFTRTGDQETQYF.

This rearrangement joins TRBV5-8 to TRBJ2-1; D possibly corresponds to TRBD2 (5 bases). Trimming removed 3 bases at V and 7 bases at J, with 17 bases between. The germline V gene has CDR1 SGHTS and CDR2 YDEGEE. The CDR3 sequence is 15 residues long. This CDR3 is CASSSFRGGRNEQFF. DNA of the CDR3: TGTGCCAGCAGCTCCTTCCGAGGAGGTAGGAATGAGCAGTTCTTC.

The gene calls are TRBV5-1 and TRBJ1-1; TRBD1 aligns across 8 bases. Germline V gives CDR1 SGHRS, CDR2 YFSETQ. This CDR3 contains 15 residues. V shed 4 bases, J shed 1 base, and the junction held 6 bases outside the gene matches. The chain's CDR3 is CASSLDRGANTEAFF. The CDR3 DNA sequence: TGCGCCAGCAGCCTCGACAGGGGAGCGAACACTGAAGCTTTCTTT.

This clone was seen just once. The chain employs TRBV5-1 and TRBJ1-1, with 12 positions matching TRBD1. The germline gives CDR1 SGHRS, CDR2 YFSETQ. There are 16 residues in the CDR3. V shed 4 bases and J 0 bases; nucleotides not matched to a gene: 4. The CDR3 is CASSVGTGGLNTEAFF. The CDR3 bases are TGCGCCAGCAGCGTGGGGACAGGGGGCCTGAACACTGAAGCTTTCTTT.

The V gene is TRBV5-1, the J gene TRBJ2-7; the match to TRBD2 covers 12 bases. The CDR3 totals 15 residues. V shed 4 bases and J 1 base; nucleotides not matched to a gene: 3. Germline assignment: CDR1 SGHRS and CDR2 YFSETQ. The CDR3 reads CASSRTSGVSYEQYF. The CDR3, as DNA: TGCGCCAGCAGCCGGACTAGCGGGGTATCCTACGAGCAGTACTTC.